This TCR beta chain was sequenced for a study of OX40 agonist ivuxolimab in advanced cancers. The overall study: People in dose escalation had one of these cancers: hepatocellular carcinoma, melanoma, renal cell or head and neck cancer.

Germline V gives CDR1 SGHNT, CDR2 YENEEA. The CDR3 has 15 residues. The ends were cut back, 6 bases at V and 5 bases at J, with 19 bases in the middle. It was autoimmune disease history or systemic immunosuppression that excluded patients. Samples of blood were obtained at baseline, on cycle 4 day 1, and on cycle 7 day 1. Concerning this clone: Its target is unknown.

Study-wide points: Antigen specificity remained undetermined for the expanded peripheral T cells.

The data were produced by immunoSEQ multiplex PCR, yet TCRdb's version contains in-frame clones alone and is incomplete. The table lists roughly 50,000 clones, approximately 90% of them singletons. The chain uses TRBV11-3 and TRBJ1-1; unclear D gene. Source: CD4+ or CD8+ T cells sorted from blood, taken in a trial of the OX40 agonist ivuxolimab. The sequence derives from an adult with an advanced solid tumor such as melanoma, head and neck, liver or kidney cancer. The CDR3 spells CASRSLVSGKTEAFF. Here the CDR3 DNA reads TGTGCCAGCAGGTCCTTGGTAAGCGGGAAGACTGAAGCTTTCTTT.